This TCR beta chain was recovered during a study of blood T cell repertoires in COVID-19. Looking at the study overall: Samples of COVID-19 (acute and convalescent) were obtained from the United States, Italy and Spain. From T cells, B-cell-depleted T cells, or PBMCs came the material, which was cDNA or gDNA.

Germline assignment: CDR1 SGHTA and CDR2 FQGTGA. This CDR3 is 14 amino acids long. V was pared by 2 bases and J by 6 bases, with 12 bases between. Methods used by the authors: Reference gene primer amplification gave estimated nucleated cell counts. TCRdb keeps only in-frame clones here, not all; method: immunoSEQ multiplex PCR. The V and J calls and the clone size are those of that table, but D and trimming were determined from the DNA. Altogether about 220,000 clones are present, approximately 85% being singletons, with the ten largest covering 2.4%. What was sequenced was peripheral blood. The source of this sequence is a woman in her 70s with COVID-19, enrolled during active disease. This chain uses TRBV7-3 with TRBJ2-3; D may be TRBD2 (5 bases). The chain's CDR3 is CASSLVASPDTQYF. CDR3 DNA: TGTGCCAGCAGCTTAGTCGCTAGCCCCGATACGCAGTATTTT.